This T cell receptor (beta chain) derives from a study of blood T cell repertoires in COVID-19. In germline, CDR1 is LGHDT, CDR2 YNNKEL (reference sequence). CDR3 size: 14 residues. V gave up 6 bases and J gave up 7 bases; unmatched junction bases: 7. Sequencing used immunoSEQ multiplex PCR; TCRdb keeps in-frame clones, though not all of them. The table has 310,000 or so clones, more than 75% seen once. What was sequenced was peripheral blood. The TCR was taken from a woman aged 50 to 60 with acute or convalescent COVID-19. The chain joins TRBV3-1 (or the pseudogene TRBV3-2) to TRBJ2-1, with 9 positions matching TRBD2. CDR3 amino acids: CASSHSGSYNEQFF. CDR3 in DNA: TGTGCCAGCAGTCATAGCGGGAGTTATAATGAGCAGTTCTTC.